The sequence of this T cell receptor beta chain was determined in a study of blood T cell repertoires in COVID-19. Study information: Samples came from the United States, Italy and Spain, spanning acute and convalescent COVID-19. The analysed material was cDNA or gDNA that came from T cells, B-cell-depleted T cells, or PBMCs.

Original methodology: Amplification of reference gene primers was used by the study to estimate nucleated cell counts. The repertoire was sequenced with immunoSEQ multiplex PCR; TCRdb's copy has only in-frame clones and lacks some. That table is the source of V, J and clone size, and D and trimming were worked out from the DNA. The data contain around 140,000 clones, 65% to 80% of them singletons. This clone appeared a few times. The germline V and J ends were trimmed by 2 bases and 9 bases, with 14 bases remaining between them. The germline CDR1 and CDR2 sequences are MDHEN and SYDVKM. The length of the CDR3 is 14 residues.

This receptor was taken from a woman in her sixties or seventies with acute or convalescent COVID-19. The sample consisted of peripheral blood. The genes are TRBV28 and TRBJ2-1; D perhaps matches TRBD1 (6 bases). CDR3 loop: CASSLHTGLLEQFF. CDR3 nucleotides: TGTGCCAGCAGTTTACATACAGGGCTTCTTGAGCAGTTCTTC.